The next 23 T cell receptor beta chains were all read from a single sample in a study of identical twins. TCRdb used MiXCR to reprocess the 5' RACE reads, holding one entry per CDR3 protein. The sample has around 490,000 distinct CDR3 sequences, more than 20% seen once. This sample also appeared in a second study, on yellow fever vaccine responses in identical twins.

Sequencing input: CD4+ T cells sorted from blood. These receptors all stem from a woman between 18 and 29 years old in good health.

The J gene is TRBJ2-7, the V gene TRBV5-1, with a tentative D call TRBD2 (5 bases). The V end lost 0 bases, the J end lost 3 bases, and 13 bases lay between the germline ends. CDR3 length: 15 amino acids. Looked up from germline, CDR1 is SGHRS and CDR2 is YFSETQ. CDR3 coding DNA: TGCGCCAGCAGCTTGGGGTTGGGAGCCCTCTACGAGCAGTACTTC. This translates into CASSLGLGALYEQYF.

This clonotype was counted a single time. V usage is TRBV10-3 and J usage is TRBJ2-1, with 10 bases lining up with TRBD2. The germline V gene encodes CDR1 ENHRY and CDR2 SYGVKD. J was trimmed by 3 bases and V by 6 bases; bases with no gene match: 5. This CDR3 region has 15 residues. The CDR3 loop reads CAISERTSGYNEQFF. In DNA form, the CDR3 reads TGTGCCATCAGCGAAAGGACTAGCGGCTACAATGAGCAGTTCTTC.

The rearrangement links TRBV6-5 to TRBJ2-1, with 12 bases aligning to TRBD2. J lost 9 bases, V lost 4 bases, and 13 bases had no gene match. This CDR3 is built from 17 residues. Per germline, CDR1 MNHEY and CDR2 SVGAGI. The CDR3 DNA sequence: TGTGCCAGCAGTTCCCCCACTGCTAGCGGGAGGGCCGGTGAGCAGTTCTTC. Translating it yields CASSSPTASGRAGEQFF.

This clonotype was counted a few times. CDR3 in DNA: TGCGCCAGCAGCTTGGGGACAGTCGCCTACGAGCAGTACTTC. Protein sequence: CASSLGTVAYEQYF. The chain combines TRBV5-1 with TRBJ2-7; D perhaps matches TRBD1 (6 bases). The CDR3 has 14 residues. V lost 0 bases and J 2 bases, leaving 9 bases between the germline ends. From germline, CDR1 is SGHRS and CDR2 YFSETQ.

This chain uses TRBV7-2 with TRBJ2-3; 10 bases line up with TRBD2. After removal of 3 bases from V and 2 bases from J, the junction contained 2 bases not matched to a gene. The CDR3 has 15 amino acids. Germline V lookup: CDR1 SGHTA, CDR2 FQGNSA. CDR3 amino acids: CASSFGTSVTDTQYF. DNA of the CDR3: TGTGCCAGCAGCTTCGGGACTAGCGTCACAGATACGCAGTATTTT. The whole variable domain, remainder taken from reference TRBV7-2 and TRBJ2-3, is GAGVSQSPSNKVTEKGKDVELRCDPISGHTALYWYRQSLGQGLEFLIYFQGNSAPDKSGLPSDRFSAERTGGSVSTLTIQRTQQEDSAVYLCASSFGTSVTDTQYFGPGTRLTVL.

The chain joins TRBV7-9 to TRBJ1-2; D possibly corresponds to TRBD1 (6 bases). The CDR3 runs to 15 residues. V lost 5 bases, J lost 4 bases, and 17 bases lay in between. Looked up from germline, CDR1 is SEHNR and CDR2 is FQNEAQ (reference sequence). CDR3: CASSRRLTGSYGYTF. CDR3 bases: TGTGCCAGCAGCCGAAGATTGACAGGTTCCTATGGCTACACCTTC. Variable domain in full (rest from reference TRBV7-9 and TRBJ1-2): DTGVSQNPRHKITKRGQNVTFRCDPISEHNRLYWYRQTLGQGPEFLTYFQNEAQLEKSRLLSDRFSAERPKGSFSTLEIQRTEQGDSAMYLCASSRRLTGSYGYTFGSGTRLTVV.

This clonotype was counted a few times. This chain joins TRBV7-2 and TRBJ2-1; D possibly uses TRBD1 or TRBD2 (5 bases each). The germline V gene encodes CDR1 SGHTA and CDR2 FQGNSA. The CDR3 consists of 16 residues. V lost 6 bases to trimming and J lost 8 bases, with 23 bases between them. The CDR3 coding sequence is TGTGCCAGCAGGTCCCGTGGGACCCCTAAATACTATGAGCAGTTCTTC. It yields the protein CASRSRGTPKYYEQFF. Complete variable domain (other parts from reference TRBV7-2 and TRBJ2-1): GAGVSQSPSNKVTEKGKDVELRCDPISGHTALYWYRQSLGQGLEFLIYFQGNSAPDKSGLPSDRFSAERTGGSVSTLTIQRTQQEDSAVYLCASRSRGTPKYYEQFFGPGTRLTVL.

The V gene is TRBV24-1, the J gene TRBJ2-5; maybe TRBD1 (6 bases). This CDR3 contains 15 residues. The germline V gene encodes CDR1 KGHDR and CDR2 SFDVKD. Trimming removed 5 bases at V and 5 bases at J, with 17 bases between. Here the CDR3 reads CATSVSDSRVETQYF. CDR3 sequence (DNA): TGTGCCACCAGTGTTTCGGACAGCCGAGTGGAGACCCAGTACTTC.

This clonotype was seen a few times. The V and J genes are TRBV5-1 and TRBJ2-3; D is possibly TRBD2 (5 bases). Trimming left V 3 bases short and J 5 bases short, with 10 bases between. In germline, CDR1 is SGHRS, CDR2 YFSETQ. CDR3 length equals 13 residues. In DNA, the CDR3 is TGCGCCAGCAGCTCCCTGGCGGGAGATACGCAGTATTTT. Encoded protein: CASSSLAGDTQYF.

The chain couples TRBV18 to TRBJ2-5; 8 bases line up with TRBD2. Germline V gene data show CDR1 as KGHSH and CDR2 as LQKENI. V trimming: 5 bases; J trimming: 4 bases; junction bases outside the gene matches: 6. The CDR3 sequence is 14 residues long. CDR3 DNA sequence: TGTGCCAGCTCAAGGCGGGAGGTCGGAGAGACCCAGTACTTC. Translating it yields CASSRREVGETQYF.

The chain combines TRBV7-2 with TRBJ2-7; 8 nucleotides align to TRBD1. The junction had 11 bases not matched to a gene; V was cut back by 4 bases and J by 9 bases. The V gene's germline CDR1 is SGHTA and CDR2 FQGNSA. This CDR3 is built from 14 residues. The CDR3 coding sequence is TGTGCCAGCAGCTCCCAGGGGGCTAGTCTCGTGCAGTACTTC. Encoded protein: CASSSQGASLVQYF.

This clonotype was picked up a small number of times. The chain recombines TRBV12-3 or TRBV12-4 with TRBJ2-1, with TRBD1 as a possible D gene (5 bases). The V end lost 6 bases, the J end lost 8 bases, and 8 bases lay between the germline ends. The CDR3 is made up of 11 amino acids. CDR3 sequence: CASRLRDEQFF. The CDR3 DNA follows: TGTGCCAGCAGACTCAGGGATGAGCAGTTCTTC.

At least ten counts were recorded for this clonotype. The rearrangement uses TRBV6-5 and TRBJ2-1, with 9 positions matching TRBD2. The germline gives CDR1 MNHEY, CDR2 SVGAGI. With V trimmed by 2 bases and J by 2 bases, 4 bases remained unmatched. The CDR3 runs 16 residues. The CDR3 here is CASSYEGGGAYNEQFF. CDR3 DNA: TGTGCCAGCAGTTACGAAGGCGGGGGGGCCTACAATGAGCAGTTCTTC.

CDR3 residues: CASSQDGDTQYF. CDR3 bases: TGTGCCAGCAGCCAAGATGGAGATACGCAGTATTTT. This chain joins TRBV3-1 and TRBJ2-3, with D unresolved. Germline CDR1 is LGHDT and CDR2 is YNNKEL (reference sequence). V was shortened by 0 bases and J by 5 bases, with 3 bases between the two germline ends. The CDR3 is made up of 12 amino acids.

The chain has TRBV7-3 and TRBJ2-7, with 7 bases aligning to TRBD2. The CDR3 runs 15 residues. Germline loops: CDR1 SGHTA, CDR2 FQGTGA. V was pared by 2 bases and J by 3 bases, with 7 bases of the junction left unmatched. The CDR3 loop reads CASSLGSGGSYEQYF. In DNA form, the CDR3 reads TGTGCCAGCAGCTTAGGGTCTGGCGGGAGCTACGAGCAGTACTTC.

This chain links TRBV5-1 with TRBJ2-3, with a weak D call TRBD2 (7 bases). The germline V gene has CDR1 SGHRS and CDR2 YFSETQ. The V and J ends lost 4 bases and 3 bases respectively, with 12 bases between them. CDR3 size: 14 residues. The CDR3 protein is CASSNRGATDTQYF. CDR3 nucleotide sequence: TGCGCCAGCAGCAATCGGGGGGCAACAGATACGCAGTATTTT.

This chain links TRBV28 with TRBJ2-3; TRBD2 matches at 8 bases. Trimming cost V 5 bases and J 2 bases; bases outside gene matches: 12. CDR1 and CDR2 from the germline V gene are MDHEN and SYDVKM. The CDR3 is made up of 17 amino acids. Here the CDR3 reads CASSPLGAGGPTDTQYF. DNA of the CDR3: TGTGCCAGCAGTCCCCTGGGGGCGGGGGGCCCCACAGATACGCAGTATTTT.

The V gene is TRBV7-3, the J gene TRBJ2-3; 10 nucleotides align to TRBD1. This CDR3 has 16 amino acids. Looked up from germline, CDR1 is SGHTA and CDR2 is FQGTGA. With 5 bases clipped from V and 6 bases from J, the junction kept 11 bases outside the gene matches. This chain's CDR3 is CASSPQGGQGVDTQYF. CDR3 bases: TGTGCCAGCAGCCCACAGGGCGGACAGGGGGTGGATACGCAGTATTTT.

This clonotype has a handful of counts. V usage is TRBV20-1 and J usage is TRBJ2-3; D perhaps matches TRBD1 (5 bases). Germline V gene data show CDR1 as DFQATT and CDR2 as SNEGSKA (reference sequence). This CDR3 has 12 residues. The V and J ends lost 5 bases and 2 bases respectively, with 8 bases between them. CDR3 loop: CSAPDNTDTQYF. The DNA of the CDR3 is TGCAGTGCTCCGGACAACACAGATACGCAGTATTTT.

The chain uses TRBV20-1 and TRBJ2-4; D unresolved. V lost 0 bases and J lost 7, with 19 bases in between. This CDR3 spans 16 amino acids. The germline V gene has CDR1 DFQATT and CDR2 SNEGSKA (reference sequence). CDR3 sequence: CSARDLSTPLGNIQYF. The CDR3, as DNA: TGCAGTGCTAGAGATCTGTCGACACCCCTAGGGAACATTCAGTACTTC.

This clonotype was recorded a few times. The J gene is TRBJ1-3, the V gene TRBV7-9; tentatively, D is TRBD1 (6 bases). The V end was cut by 6 bases, the J end by 2 bases, with 14 bases between. CDR1 SEHNR and CDR2 FQNEAQ come from the germline V gene (reference sequence). This CDR3 has 15 amino acids. The CDR3 DNA reads TGTGCCAGCAGGAAACAGGGATCGCCTGGAAACACCATATATTTT. It translates to CASRKQGSPGNTIYF.

This chain connects TRBV20-1 to TRBJ2-7, with 12 bases that match TRBD2. The CDR3 has 13 amino acids. Germline values: CDR1 DFQATT, CDR2 SNEGSKA (reference sequence). With V trimmed by 5 bases and J by 4 bases, 3 bases remained unmatched. The CDR3 DNA follows: TGCAGTGCTGGTGGACTAGCGGGATACGAGCAGTACTTC. Protein product: CSAGGLAGYEQYF.

This clonotype was found a few times. The chain carries TRBV5-1 and TRBJ2-1; TRBD1 is a possible D gene (6 bases). Germline CDR1 is SGHRS and CDR2 is YFSETQ. The CDR3 has 15 residues. Trimming took off 4 bases at V and 1 base at J, with 12 bases between the two ends. The CDR3 coding sequence is TGCGCCAGCAGCGTGGACCAGGGGTCCTACAATGAGCAGTTCTTC. Translation: CASSVDQGSYNEQFF.